This T cell receptor (beta chain) was retrieved from a study of blood T cells in healthy people across ages. The individuals who served as donors were healthy Caucasians living in Russia, aged roughly 6 to 95. A second roughly 6 to 11 cycle PCR used barcoded and J-beta primers. Each cDNA was tagged by a template-switch adaptor containing 12 random nucleotides. Each sample yielded at least 2.5 million CDR3-containing paired-end reads. TCRdb redid the calling of the 5' RACE reads with MiXCR, one entry per CDR3 protein. The repertoire includes roughly 800,000 distinct CDR3 sequences, roughly 50% of them detected once, and approximately 20% sits in the top ten. The CDR3 covers 14 residues. Germline V gives CDR1 SGDLS, CDR2 YYNGEE. V dropped 0 bases and J dropped 8 bases, with 14 bases sitting between them. Study results and caveats: No one knew whether donors had CMV, which possibly confounded expanded clonotype changes.

This clonotype was seen only a few times. Its antigen is as yet unknown. The receptor comes from a man younger than 45 in good health. Specimen: blood. The chain carries TRBV9 and TRBJ1-2, with D tentatively TRBD1 (5 bases). The CDR3 sequence: CASSVGQTSEGYTF. Written as DNA, the CDR3 is TGTGCCAGCAGCGTAGGACAGACGAGCGAGGGCTACACCTTC.